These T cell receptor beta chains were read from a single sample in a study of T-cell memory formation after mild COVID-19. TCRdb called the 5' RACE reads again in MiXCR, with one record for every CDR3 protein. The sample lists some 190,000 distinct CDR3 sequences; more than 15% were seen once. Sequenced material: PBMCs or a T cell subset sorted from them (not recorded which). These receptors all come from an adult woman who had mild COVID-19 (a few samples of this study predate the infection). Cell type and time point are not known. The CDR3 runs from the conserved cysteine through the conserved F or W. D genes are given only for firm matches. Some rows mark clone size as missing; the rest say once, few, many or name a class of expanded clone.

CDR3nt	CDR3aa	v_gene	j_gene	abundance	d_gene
TGTGCCAGCAGTCGAGTGAGGGAGACCCAGTACTTC	CASSRVRETQYF	TRBV2	TRBJ2-5	.	.
TGTGCCAGCAGCTTAGAGAGACTCGGCAAAAACATTCAGTACTTC	CASSLERLGKNIQYF	TRBV7-2	TRBJ2-4	.	.
TGTGCCAGCAGCCGTAGGTTAGGGAATGGCTACACCTTC	CASSRRLGNGYTF	TRBV7-8	TRBJ1-2	.	.
TGTGCCAGTAGTTCTTCTGGAGGGGAGCTGTTTTTT	CASSSSGGELFF	TRBV19	TRBJ2-2	few	.
TGCAGTGCCAGGGGACAGGGGGGTCTTCGCGCTGAAGCTTTCTTT	CSARGQGGLRAEAFF	TRBV20-1	TRBJ1-1	.	TRBD1
TGTGCCTGGAGTGTAGGACGCCTATGGGATACGCAGTATTTT	CAWSVGRLWDTQYF	TRBV30	TRBJ2-3	few	.
TGTGCCAGCAGCTCGCAGCGACAGGGTGGCACTGAAGCTTTCTTT	CASSSQRQGGTEAFF	TRBV11-2	TRBJ1-1	.	TRBD1
TGCGCCAGCACTCAAGCGGACGAGGGCCAAGAGACCCAGTACTTC	CASTQADEGQETQYF	TRBV5-1	TRBJ2-5	.	.
TGTGCCACCAGCCGGACAGGGTTTGAAAAACTGTTTTTT	CATSRTGFEKLFF	TRBV15	TRBJ1-4	few	TRBD1
TGCAGTGCTAGAGATGGGCTAGCGGGGGCTGGGGAGACCAAGTACTTC	CSARDGLAGAGETKYF	TRBV20-1	TRBJ2-5	.	TRBD2
TGTGCCAGCTCACAGCGAGGCTTTAGCACAGATACGCAGTATTTT	CASSQRGFSTDTQYF	TRBV18	TRBJ2-3	few	.
TGTGCCAGCAGCTTAGAGGGAGGCATTCAGTACTTC	CASSLEGGIQYF	TRBV7-2	TRBJ2-4	few	.
TGTGCCAGCAGACATTCCGAGATGGGGCTCTCTAACTATGGCTACACCTTC	CASRHSEMGLSNYGYTF	TRBV3-1	TRBJ1-2	few	.
TGCGCCAGCAGCTTGGAGGGGACTAGCGGTTTCACAGATACGCAGTATTTT	CASSLEGTSGFTDTQYF	TRBV5-1	TRBJ2-3	.	TRBD2
TGCAGTTCTGCGACAGGGAAGGGCCTCAATGAGCAGTTCTTC	CSSATGKGLNEQFF	TRBV20-1	TRBJ2-1	few	TRBD1
TGTGCCAGCAGCTCTATGGACAGAAACTATGGCTACACCTTC	CASSSMDRNYGYTF	TRBV7-9	TRBJ1-2	few	.
TGTGCCAGCCGAACCGACAGACAAGACACCGGGGAGCTGTTTTTT	CASRTDRQDTGELFF	TRBV2	TRBJ2-2	few	.
TGTGCCAGCAGTTACGGCCTTAACTATGGCTACACCTTC	CASSYGLNYGYTF	TRBV6-5	TRBJ1-2	few	.
TGCGCCAGCAGCCAAGAAAGGTTTGGAGGGAATCAGCCCCAGCATTTT	CASSQERFGGNQPQHF	TRBV4-1	TRBJ1-5	.	.